The 29 T cell receptor beta chains below all came from one sample that was sequenced in a study of blood T cell repertoires in COVID-19. The data were produced by immunoSEQ multiplex PCR, yet TCRdb's version contains in-frame clones alone and is incomplete. The sample has some 250,000 clones; roughly nine tenths are singletons. Sequenced material: PBMCs or T cells enriched from blood (not recorded which). Receptors were obtained from a human donor in a cohort exposed to, infected with or recovered from COVID-19 (not recorded which). The donor label of this sample is uncertain.

The J gene is TRBJ1-1, the V gene TRBV2; the D gene is possibly TRBD1 (5 bases). Per germline, CDR1 SNHLY and CDR2 FYNNEI. Between the trimmed V and J ends, which lost 3 bases and 4 bases, there was a span of 12 bases. This CDR3 region has 14 residues. CDR3 coding DNA: TGTGCCAGCAGTGAGTGGGACTGGGGCACTGAAGCTTTCTTT. This gives the protein CASSEWDWGTEAFF.

There are a few counts of this clone. The gene calls are TRBV4-1 and TRBJ1-5; the D gene is possibly TRBD1 (6 bases). Trimming took 4 bases from V and 4 from J, leaving 11 bases between them. The CDR3 covers 14 residues. The V gene's germline CDR1 is MGHRA and CDR2 YSYEKL. DNA of the CDR3: TGCGCCAGCAGCCCGGGACATTCAAATCAGCCCCAGCATTTT. It translates to CASSPGHSNQPQHF.

The chain links TRBV12-3 or TRBV12-4 to TRBJ1-5, with no clear D. The length of the CDR3 is 12 residues. With 2 bases removed from V and 7 bases from J, the gap between germline ends came to 6 bases. CDR3 loop: CASSLRRQPQHF. In nucleotides, the CDR3 is TGTGCCAGCAGTTTAAGGAGGCAGCCCCAGCATTTT.

The chain combines TRBV5-1 with TRBJ2-3; D may be TRBD1 (6 bases). CDR3 length equals 15 residues. The V gene lost 7 bases and the J gene lost 2 bases, with 17 bases spanning the gap. CDR1 and CDR2 (germline): SGHRS, YFSETQ. The DNA for the CDR3 is TGCGCCAGCTGTAAGCAACAGGGATCCACAGATACGCAGTATTTT. This codes for CASCKQQGSTDTQYF. The full variable domain, in which reference TRBV5-1 and TRBJ2-3 provide the parts outside the CDR3, is KAGVTQTPRYLIKTRGQQVTLSCSPISGHRSVSWYQQTPGQGLQFLFEYFSETQRNKGNFPGRFSGRQFSNSRSEMNVSTLELGDSALYLCASCKQQGSTDTQYFGPGTRLTVL.

This clone was seen only once. This rearrangement joins TRBV27 to TRBJ2-2; D is perhaps TRBD2 (7 bases). CDR3 length equals 16 residues. Germline CDR1 reads MNHEY; CDR2 reads SMNVEV (reference sequence). The V end was cut by 5 bases, the J end by 0 bases, with 13 bases between. DNA of the CDR3: TGTGCCAGCAGTCCCCGAGGGGGGGCGAACACCGGGGAGCTGTTTTTT. Translating it yields CASSPRGGANTGELFF.

V usage is TRBV27 and J usage is TRBJ1-6; no clear D gene. CDR3 length: 14 residues. Trimming shortened V by 5 bases and J by 3 bases, and 8 bases separated the two germline ends. CDR1 is MNHEY and CDR2 is SMNVEV in the germline V gene (reference sequence). CDR3 in DNA: TGTGCCAGCAGTCCGAGGAGCTATAATTCACCCCTCCACTTT. This codes for CASSPRSYNSPLHF.

The gene calls are TRBV6-7 and TRBJ1-5; TRBD1 matches 7 bases. TRBV6-7 is an open reading frame, and its role is uncertain. The CDR3 is 14 residues long. Trimming took 3 bases from V and 5 from J; bases not matched to a gene: 4. In nucleotides, the CDR3 is TGTGCCAGCAGTTATCAGGGGGATCATCAGCCCCAGCATTTT. Encoded protein: CASSYQGDHQPQHF.

The chain has TRBV27 and TRBJ1-1; D gene uncertain. The CDR3 loop spans 13 amino acids. Deletions cut 6 bases from V and 5 bases from J, with 13 bases between. Germline V CDR1 and CDR2: MNHEY, SMNVEV (reference sequence). CDR3 in amino acids: CASSREGGTEAFF. The CDR3 DNA sequence: TGTGCCAGCAGCCGCGAGGGAGGAACTGAAGCTTTCTTT.

This clone occurred many times. The chain links TRBV28 to TRBJ2-3, with 14 bases fitting TRBD2. The CDR3 is 17 residues long. Germline values: CDR1 MDHEN, CDR2 SYDVKM. V gave up 3 bases and J gave up 4 bases; unmatched junction bases: 6. DNA of the CDR3: TGTGCCAGCAGTTTCACGGGGACTAGCGGGGGAGCAGATACGCAGTATTTT. This sequence encodes CASSFTGTSGGADTQYF.

This rearrangement joins TRBV19 to TRBJ2-1, with D possibly matching TRBD1 (6 bases). V lost 8 bases and J 9 bases, leaving 14 bases between the germline ends. The length of the CDR3 is 12 residues. The V gene's germline CDR1 is LNHDA and CDR2 SQIVND (reference sequence). In DNA form, the CDR3 reads TGTGCCAGTGTCAGGGGACACGGTGAGCAGTTCTTC. This encodes CASVRGHGEQFF.

The chain employs TRBV7-2 and TRBJ2-7; 9 bases line up with TRBD2. CDR1 and CDR2 (germline): SGHTA, FQGNSA. Trimming at V came to 3 bases and at J to 3 bases, leaving 12 bases not matched to a gene. CDR3 size: 17 residues. The CDR3 DNA follows: TGTGCCAGCAGCTTCGCTAGCGGGGACACTCCTTTCTACGAGCAGTACTTC. Translating it yields CASSFASGDTPFYEQYF.

The chain links TRBV30 to TRBJ1-6; the D gene is possibly TRBD1 (5 bases). In germline, CDR1 is GTSNPN, CDR2 SVGIG (reference sequence). V lost 4 bases to trimming and J lost 7 bases, with 17 bases between them. The CDR3 is 15 residues long. The CDR3 reads CAWTSGGGINSPLHF. CDR3 nucleotides: TGTGCCTGGACCTCGGGGGGAGGGATCAATTCACCCCTCCACTTT.

The gene calls are TRBV10-3 and TRBJ1-4; TRBD1 aligns across 10 bases. Germline V gene data show CDR1 as ENHRY and CDR2 as SYGVKD. The V segment lost 4 bases and the J segment 4 bases; nucleotides outside the gene matches: 3. CDR3 length equals 15 residues. The CDR3 DNA is TGTGCCATCAGTGGACAGGGGGCCAGTAATGAAAAACTGTTTTTT. Translating gives CAISGQGASNEKLFF.

This rearrangement joins TRBV9 to TRBJ2-1; 12 nucleotides line up with TRBD2. Germline V gene lookup returns CDR1 SGDLS and CDR2 YYNGEE. CDR3 length: 18 amino acids. The V and J ends lost 4 bases and 0 bases, in that order; junction bases with no gene match: 8. CDR3 coding DNA: TGTGCCAGCAGCCAAACGCTAGCGGGGGGGAGCTCCTACAATGAGCAGTTCTTC. Translated: CASSQTLAGGSSYNEQFF.

The rearrangement links TRBV6-2 or TRBV6-3 to TRBJ2-3, with 8 bases that match TRBD2. Germline CDR1 MNHEY, CDR2 SVGEGT. Trimming took 6 bases from V and 1 from J; bases not matched to a gene: 9. CDR3 length equals 16 residues. For the CDR3, the DNA is TGTGCCAGCAGCCCTCCCTCGGGGGGGGGCACAGATACGCAGTATTTT. This sequence encodes CASSPPSGGGTDTQYF.

This CDR3 is CASSYGTGPQPQHF. As DNA, the CDR3 is TGTGCCAGCAGCTACGGGACAGGGCCCCAGCCCCAGCATTTT. The chain links TRBV7-2 to TRBJ1-5; 9 positions agree with TRBD1. V lost 4 bases and J lost 7; bases outside the gene matches: 5. The germline V gene has CDR1 SGHTA and CDR2 FQGNSA. This CDR3 has 14 residues.

This clone showed up just once. The chain carries TRBV4-2 and TRBJ2-1; 8 bases align to TRBD2. Losses at the gene ends were 3 bases for V and 10 bases for J; bases not matched to a gene: 11. CDR3 length: 15 amino acids. CDR1 and CDR2 from the germline V gene are LGHNA and YNFKEQ. CDR3 DNA: TGTGCCAGCAGCCATATGGCGGGGGGTCCGGGGGAGCAGTTCTTC. This encodes CASSHMAGGPGEQFF.

The rearrangement uses TRBV19 and TRBJ2-2, with a possible D match to TRBD2 (5 bases). V gave up 5 bases and J gave up 1 base, with 17 bases separating them. This CDR3 is 17 amino acids long. The germline V gene encodes CDR1 LNHDA and CDR2 SQIVND (reference sequence). CDR3 protein: CASSRPLQAGNTGELFF. In DNA form, the CDR3 reads TGTGCCAGTAGTCGGCCCCTGCAGGCGGGGAACACCGGGGAGCTGTTTTTT.

The chain links TRBV3-1 (or the pseudogene TRBV3-2) to TRBJ2-2; 10 bases line up with TRBD1. This CDR3 comprises 16 residues. CDR1 and CDR2 from the germline V gene are LGHDT and YNNKEL (reference sequence). With V trimmed by 4 bases and J by 6 bases, 8 bases remained unmatched. CDR3 nucleotides: TGTGCCAGCAGCCCACGGTGGGGACAGGGGTCCGGGGAGCTGTTTTTT. Its translation: CASSPRWGQGSGELFF.

The V call is TRBV19, the J call TRBJ1-1, with TRBD1 identical over 7 bases. V dropped 5 bases and J dropped 4; count of bases not matched to a gene: 7. The CDR3 is 14 residues long. The germline V gene encodes CDR1 LNHDA and CDR2 SQIVND (reference sequence). As DNA, the CDR3 is TGTGCCAGTAGTTCGGTCCCAGGGGGCACTGAAGCTTTCTTT. Amino acids: CASSSVPGGTEAFF.

The chain carries TRBV5-5 and TRBJ2-7; 7 bases are a match to TRBD1. The germline gives CDR1 SGHKS, CDR2 YYEKEE (reference sequence). The CDR3 is made up of 14 amino acids. The junction had 2 bases not matched to a gene; V was cut back by 0 bases and J by 2 bases. In DNA, the CDR3 is TGTGCCAGCAGCTTGGGGGACAGACCCTACGAGCAGTACTTC. Protein product: CASSLGDRPYEQYF. The variable domain in full, completed from reference TRBV5-5 and TRBJ2-7, reads DAGVTQSPTHLIKTRGQQVTLRCSPISGHKSVSWYQQVLGQGPQFIFQYYEKEERGRGNFPDRFSARQFPNYSSELNVNALLLGDSALYLCASSLGDRPYEQYFGPGTRLTVT.

The chain combines TRBV7-2 with TRBJ1-4; 7 bases match TRBD1. The germline gives CDR1 SGHTA, CDR2 FQGNSA. V was pared by 5 bases and J by 7 bases, with 13 bases of the junction left unmatched. CDR3 length: 16 residues. The CDR3 DNA is TGTGCCAGCAGCCCTCAAGGGCGGACAGGATCTGAAAAACTGTTTTTT. Amino acid sequence: CASSPQGRTGSEKLFF.

This sequence joins TRBV12-3 or TRBV12-4 and TRBJ2-2; D is undetermined. V shed 3 bases and J shed 10 bases, with 9 bases lying between them. The CDR3 length is 12 residues. The DNA of the CDR3 is TGTGCCAGCAGTTTCTACGGAGCGGAGCTGTTTTTT. As protein: CASSFYGAELFF.

The chain links TRBV19 to TRBJ1-2; D perhaps matches TRBD1 (5 bases). This CDR3 region has 14 residues. Germline CDR1 reads LNHDA; CDR2 reads SQIVND (reference sequence). The V gene lost 7 bases and the J gene lost 3 bases, with 15 bases spanning the gap. CDR3 DNA: TGTGCCAGTACCCGAAGCCGGGGGGACTATGGCTACACCTTC. Residues: CASTRSRGDYGYTF.

This sequence joins TRBV20-1 and TRBJ2-7, with D possibly being TRBD2 (5 bases). This CDR3 contains 11 residues. Trimming cost V 3 bases and J 3 bases, with 6 bases left between them. Germline V gene lookup returns CDR1 DFQATT and CDR2 SNEGSKA (reference sequence). CDR3 residues: CSASRGYEQYF. CDR3 in DNA: TGCAGTGCTAGCCGGGGCTACGAGCAGTACTTC.

The V and J genes are TRBV6-5 and TRBJ2-7, with 10 bases matching TRBD2. The CDR3 length is 14 residues. Per the germline V gene, CDR1 is MNHEY and CDR2 is SVGAGI. V was clipped by 6 bases and J by 3 bases; unmatched bases: 5. This CDR3 is CASRPLAGGYEQYF. The CDR3 DNA is TGTGCCAGCAGACCCTTAGCGGGGGGCTACGAGCAGTACTTC.

This sequence joins TRBV9 and TRBJ1-5; TRBD1 might be the D (5 bases). CDR1 and CDR2 (germline): SGDLS, YYNGEE. V lost 0 bases to trimming and J lost 0 bases, with 10 bases between them. CDR3 length: 16 amino acids. The chain's CDR3 is CASSVDARASNQPQHF. The CDR3 nucleotides read TGTGCCAGCAGCGTAGACGCCAGGGCTAGCAATCAGCCCCAGCATTTT.

The chain has TRBV25-1 and TRBJ2-7; D uncertain. The CDR3 is 10 amino acids. Germline V gene sequence: CDR1 MGHDK, CDR2 SYGVNS. V dropped 8 bases and J dropped 0 bases, with 2 bases sitting between them. CDR3 region: CASRSYEQYF. Written as DNA, the CDR3 is TGTGCCAGCCGCTCCTACGAGCAGTACTTC.

This clone was found once. The chain employs TRBV18 and TRBJ1-4, with D perhaps matching TRBD1 (6 bases). The CDR3 extends over 16 amino acids. The V gene lost 3 bases and the J gene lost 0 bases, with 11 bases spanning the gap. The germline V gene encodes CDR1 KGHSH and CDR2 LQKENI. The CDR3 bases are TGTGCCAGCTCACCGGGGGGGGCTGCAACTAATGAAAAACTGTTTTTT. Amino acid sequence: CASSPGGAATNEKLFF.